This T cell receptor beta chain was identified during a study of T-cell reconstitution after alpha-beta-depleted transplantation in children. General study findings and limits: Newly generated T cells supplied most T-cell counts and diversity one year post-transplant. Approximately two months post-transplant, alpha-beta T cells reportedly originated from several hundred expanded graft clones.

Trimming cost V 6 bases and J 1 base; bases outside gene matches: 7. The length of the CDR3 is 15 residues. Germline CDR1 and CDR2: MDHEN and SYDVKM. Only a few counts were recorded for this clonotype. Its antigen remains unknown. TCRbeta library construction was performed incorporating unique molecular identifiers. Each CDR3 protein gets one entry after TCRdb re-called the PCR reads with MiXCR. Of more than 75,000 distinct CDR3 sequences in the sample, less than 25% were seen once. The sequencing here drew on PBMCs, taken before TCRalphabeta/CD19-depleted stem cell transplant. The sequence was collected from a boy aged 2 to 10 with acute lymphoblastic leukemia, due to receive a stem cell transplant. The chain uses TRBV28 and TRBJ2-7; 9 positions match TRBD1. In DNA form, the CDR3 reads TGTGCCAGCAGAACTACCGGGACAGGGTCCTACGAGCAGTACTTC. Its protein product is CASRTTGTGSYEQYF.